Detailed here is one T cell receptor (beta chain). The target antigen is unknown. These data belong to a study of CD8+CD57+ T cells in acquired aplastic anemia. Study information: The DNA of sorted CD4+ and CD8+ cells averaged 3.2 ug. The study's findings and limits: It was found that more than 25 CD8+ CDR3 sequences were shared between patients and controls.

Patients chosen for sequencing had CD8+CD57+ cells that had expanded, as shown by flow cytometry. The patients, all of them, had severe acquired aplastic anemia. No patient had been given any therapy when blood was sampled. The template for TCR beta VDJ and CDR3 sequence profiling was genomic DNA. TCRdb ran MiXCR on the reads and lists one entry per CDR3 protein. This sample has under 350,000 distinct CDR3 sequences, with about three fifths found just once. The sequenced material came from sorted CD4+, CD8+, or CD8+CD57+ T cells (not recorded which) from PBMCs. This clonotype was obtained from a human donor with aplastic anemia.

CDR3 residues: CASRIPGTGERVYEQYF. The CDR3 coding sequence is TGTGCCAGCAGAATCCCGGGCACCGGGGAGCGGGTCTACGAGCAGTACTTC. The chain has TRBV6-1 and TRBJ2-7; D perhaps matches TRBD2 (6 bases). The V gene lost 6 bases and the J gene lost 3 bases, with 24 bases spanning the gap. The CDR3 has 17 residues. Germline V CDR1 and CDR2: MNHNS, SASEGT.